This entry is about one T cell receptor beta chain. What this receptor recognizes is not known. No per-base quality is available; no much larger clone lies one base away. CDR1 and CDR2 were assigned from the germline V gene as MNHEY and SVGAGI. The CDR3 contains 14 residues, cysteine and phenylalanine counted. The sequence is cut down to CDR3 DNA, 42 bases in frame from base 1. V lost 6 bases and J lost 2 bases, and the count of bases not matched to a germline gene is 7. This specimen comes from a study of Siglec-9 on CD8 T cells in melanoma (dated by TCRdb to the late 2010s). General notes on the study: The study examined the expression of Siglec-9 on CD8+ T cells and how Siglec-9 regulates T cells within the melanoma tumor microenvironment. What the research found in general, with its limitations: Siglec-9 was reported to mark and regulate an effector memory CD8+ T-cell subset that appeared to accumulate within melanoma tumors.

To prepare the library, the immunoSEQ multiplex PCR assay was applied. TCRdb limited this immuneACCESS table to in-frame rearrangements with V and J called. A share of clones is missing; checked studies link under half to unresolved V genes, and the rest is unexplained. Counted in this sample were around 39,000 clones; approximately 83% of them appeared once. The top ten constitute approximately 2% of the sample. Sequencing used Siglec-9- CD8+ T cells sorted from blood. The cell subset or site label for this specimen denotes: CD8 T cells lacking Siglec-9. The chain joins TRBV6-5 to TRBJ2-7, with 7 bases in between that match TRBD2. This sequence was found in a human donor in good health. The CDR3 region reads CASRERDQTYEQYF. Here is the DNA: TGTGCCAGCAGGGAGCGGGACCAGACCTACGAGCAGTACTTC.